The next 22 T cell receptor beta chains were all read from a single sample in a study of control samples from healthy donors and cancer patients. Using immunoSEQ multiplex PCR, the repertoire was profiled, and TCRdb retains in-frame clones only, with some absent. The table records roughly 120,000 clones, around 96% of them present only once. Specimen: blood. Source of these receptors: a man younger than 40 in good health.

The chain employs TRBV28 and TRBJ2-3; 12 bases match TRBD2. There are 16 residues in the CDR3. Trimming removed 3 bases from V and 3 bases from J; junction bases left unmatched: 4. Per germline, CDR1 MDHEN and CDR2 SYDVKM. The chain's CDR3 is CASSFGLAGMTDTQYF. CDR3 nucleotide sequence: TGTGCCAGCAGTTTCGGACTAGCGGGGATGACAGATACGCAGTATTTT.

CDR3 in DNA: TGCGCCAGCAGCCAAGACAGAGGGAGCTCCTACGAGCAGTACTTC. Translation gives CASSQDRGSSYEQYF. The gene calls are TRBV4-3 and TRBJ2-7; possible D gene TRBD2, 5 bases. Trimming removed 0 bases at V and 0 bases at J, with 9 bases between. The CDR3 sequence is 15 residues long. CDR1 is LGHNA and CDR2 is YSLEER in the germline V gene.

This chain links TRBV29-1 with TRBJ2-1; 15 bases agree with TRBD2. Germline loops: CDR1 SQVTM, CDR2 ANQGSEA. Losses at the gene ends were 4 bases for V and 7 bases for J; bases not matched to a gene: 2. The CDR3 totals 14 residues. The CDR3 loop is CSVVGTSGGNEQFF. The CDR3 DNA sequence: TGCAGCGTTGTAGGGACTAGCGGGGGGAATGAGCAGTTCTTC.

The chain has TRBV12-3 or TRBV12-4 and TRBJ1-2, with D possibly being TRBD1 (5 bases). V gave up 7 bases and J gave up 5 bases, with 11 bases separating them. This CDR3 contains 12 residues. This CDR3 is CASTPGGYGYTF. The DNA for the CDR3 is TGTGCCAGCACCCCCGGGGGATATGGCTACACCTTC.

The count of this clone is one. This rearrangement joins TRBV7-2 to TRBJ1-5; D not resolved. With 2 bases removed from V and 4 bases from J, the gap between germline ends came to 21 bases. Germline-derived CDR1 and CDR2 are SGHTA and FQGNSA. This CDR3 has 18 residues. This chain's CDR3 is CASSLRGSTGGINQPQHF. CDR3 in DNA: TGTGCCAGCAGCTTAAGAGGGTCGACGGGTGGGATAAATCAGCCCCAGCATTTT. Using reference TRBV7-2 and TRBJ1-5 for the parts outside the CDR3, the full variable domain is GAGVSQSPSNKVTEKGKDVELRCDPISGHTALYWYRQSLGQGLEFLIYFQGNSAPDKSGLPSDRFSAERTGGSVSTLTIQRTQQEDSAVYLCASSLRGSTGGINQPQHFGDGTRLSIL.

The chain employs TRBV15 and TRBJ1-3; D not certain. V was trimmed by 0 bases and J by 0 bases, leaving 3 bases between them. The CDR3 is 14 residues long. Germline values: CDR1 LNHNV, CDR2 YYDKDF (reference sequence). The CDR3 protein is CATSRDNSGNTIYF. CDR3 DNA: TGTGCCACCAGCAGAGATAACTCTGGAAACACCATATATTTT. Based on the CDR3 plus reference TRBV15 and TRBJ1-3, the full variable domain is DAMVIQNPRYQVTQFGKPVTLSCSQTLNHNVMYWYQQKSSQAPKLLFHYYDKDFNNEADTPDNFQSRRPNTSFCFLDIRSPGLGDTAMYLCATSRDNSGNTIYFGEGSWLTVV.

J is TRBJ2-1 and V is TRBV27; D uncertain. The length of the CDR3 is 14 residues. Between the trimmed V and J ends, which lost 8 bases and 5 bases, there was a span of 16 bases. In germline, CDR1 is MNHEY, CDR2 SMNVEV (reference sequence). Here the CDR3 DNA reads TGTGCCAGCTCTCCTCTCCTTTCCAACAATGAGCAGTTCTTC. Protein product: CASSPLLSNNEQFF.

This clone was counted once. The chain links TRBV12-3 or TRBV12-4 to TRBJ1-1; D uncertain. The CDR3 is 13 residues long. Trimming stripped 3 bases from V and 5 bases from J, with 10 bases between. In nucleotides, the CDR3 is TGTGCCAGCAGTTTTAATCCGGGGACTGAAGCTTTCTTT. Translating gives CASSFNPGTEAFF.

This clone was detected once. One end of the junction is discordant with germline, which a read error may explain. The chain combines TRBV7-7 with TRBJ2-2; 7 bases match TRBD2. The germline CDR1 and CDR2 sequences are SSHAT and FNYEAQ (reference sequence). The CDR3 contains 15 residues. DNA for the CDR3: TGTGCTAGCAGTTCCCTGGGGGGGGATGCCGGGGAGCTGTTTTTT. This codes for CASSSLGGDAGELFF.

V usage is TRBV5-6 and J usage is TRBJ1-1; D not certain. Germline CDR1 is SGHDT and CDR2 is YYEEEE. Deletions cut 0 bases from V and 2 bases from J, with 11 bases between. The CDR3 is 15 residues long. The CDR3 nucleotides read TGTGCCAGCAGCTTGGGCACAGCGACTAACACTGAAGCTTTCTTT. It encodes CASSLGTATNTEAFF. Drawing the rest from reference TRBV5-6 and TRBJ1-1, the complete variable domain is DAGVTQSPTHLIKTRGQQVTLRCSPKSGHDTVSWYQQALGQGPQFIFQYYEEEERQRGNFPDRFSGHQFPNYSSELNVNALLLGDSALYLCASSLGTATNTEAFFGQGTRLTVV.

The rearrangement uses TRBV4-1 and TRBJ2-3, with TRBD1 identical over 8 bases. The trim removed 6 bases at V and 4 bases at J, leaving 9 bases unmatched. The CDR3 totals 15 residues. CDR1 and CDR2 from the germline V gene are MGHRA and YSYEKL. CDR3 amino acids: CASSRTGLSPDTQYF. The CDR3, as DNA: TGCGCCAGCAGTCGGACAGGGCTCTCCCCAGATACGCAGTATTTT.

The chain combines TRBV10-2 with TRBJ2-1; 8 bases match TRBD2. The CDR3 is made up of 14 amino acids. Germline CDR1 reads WSHSY; CDR2 reads SAAADI. Unmatched junction bases numbered 5, after V lost 7 bases and J lost 3 bases. The CDR3 loop is CASNGGEGYNEQFF. CDR3 coding DNA: TGCGCCAGCAACGGGGGGGAAGGCTACAATGAGCAGTTCTTC.

J is TRBJ2-3 and V is TRBV24-1; no clear D gene. Germline V lookup: CDR1 KGHDR, CDR2 SFDVKD. Trimming shortened V by 3 bases and J by 4 bases, and 10 bases separated the two germline ends. The CDR3 totals 14 residues. The DNA for the CDR3 is TGTGCCACCAGTGATCCAACCGGCTCAGATACGCAGTATTTT. As protein: CATSDPTGSDTQYF.

This sequence joins TRBV18 and TRBJ1-2; D is unclear. The CDR3 loop spans 15 amino acids. Trimming shortened V by 3 bases and J by 4 bases, and 15 bases separated the two germline ends. CDR1 and CDR2 from the germline V gene are KGHSH and LQKENI. The CDR3 bases are TGTGCCAGCTCACCTGACGGGAGGCCTAGCTATGGCTACACCTTC. Protein sequence: CASSPDGRPSYGYTF.

The J gene is TRBJ2-5, the V gene TRBV7-9; 9 bases agree with TRBD1. CDR1 and CDR2 from the germline V gene are SEHNR and FQNEAQ (reference sequence). The trim removed 4 bases at V and 4 bases at J, leaving 16 bases unmatched. This CDR3 comprises 18 residues. CDR3 loop: CASSSQTFSDRGGETQYF. The CDR3 DNA follows: TGTGCCAGCAGCTCCCAGACTTTTTCCGACAGGGGGGGAGAGACCCAGTACTTC.

V usage is TRBV6-5 and J usage is TRBJ2-2, with D possibly matching TRBD2 (7 bases). The CDR3 sequence is 15 residues long. The germline V gene encodes CDR1 MNHEY and CDR2 SVGAGI. Trimming took off 2 bases at V and 7 bases at J, with 14 bases between the two ends. CDR3 amino acids: CASSYRGAEGGELFF. CDR3 in DNA: TGTGCCAGCAGTTACCGGGGGGCCGAGGGCGGGGAGCTGTTTTTT.

The chain recombines TRBV9 with TRBJ1-1; D is undetermined. Trimming removed 0 bases at V and 1 base at J, with 10 bases between. The germline gives CDR1 SGDLS, CDR2 YYNGEE. CDR3 length equals 15 residues. The CDR3 DNA follows: TGTGCCAGCAGCGTAGGAGGTACGGGGAACACTGAAGCTTTCTTT. This codes for CASSVGGTGNTEAFF.

The chain recombines TRBV7-9 with TRBJ1-4; D uncertain. The germline gives CDR1 SEHNR, CDR2 FQNEAQ (reference sequence). The CDR3 extends over 17 amino acids. V lost 4 bases and J 0 bases, leaving 15 bases between the germline ends. The CDR3: CASSSRGSGATNEKLFF. DNA of the CDR3: TGTGCCAGCAGCTCGCGGGGATCAGGAGCAACTAATGAAAAACTGTTTTTT.

Here the CDR3 DNA reads TGTGCCAGCAGCTTATTGATGGAGCGGGGGAACACAGATACGCAGTATTTT. This sequence encodes CASSLLMERGNTDTQYF. This sequence joins TRBV7-3 and TRBJ2-3; the match to TRBD2 covers 8 bases. Trimming took 2 bases from V and 2 from J; bases not matched to a gene: 9. The CDR3 has 17 residues. Germline CDR1 reads SGHTA; CDR2 reads FQGTGA. The full variable domain, with the rest looked up from reference TRBV7-3 and TRBJ2-3, is GAGVSQTPSNKVTEKGKYVELRCDPISGHTALYWYRQSLGQGPEFLIYFQGTGAADDSGLPNDRFFAVRPEGSVSTLKIQRTERGDSAVYLCASSLLMERGNTDTQYFGPGTRLTVL.

The table lists this clone with a count of one. V is TRBV2 and J is TRBJ1-5; 7 nucleotides align to TRBD1. J lost 3 bases, V lost 2 bases, and 4 bases had no gene match. The CDR3 is made up of 15 amino acids. Germline values: CDR1 SNHLY, CDR2 FYNNEI. The CDR3 DNA is TGTGCCAGCAGTGAACAGGGGGGAAACAATCAGCCCCAGCATTTT. This encodes CASSEQGGNNQPQHF.

This CDR3 reads CASSLVDRGPANYGYTF. The CDR3, as DNA: TGCGCCAGCAGCTTGGTGGACAGGGGCCCCGCTAACTATGGCTACACCTTC. The chain recombines TRBV5-1 with TRBJ1-2; 9 bases agree with TRBD1. The CDR3 length is 17 residues. V lost 0 bases and J lost 0; bases outside the gene matches: 6. Germline assignment: CDR1 SGHRS and CDR2 YFSETQ.

The chain has TRBV27 and TRBJ1-1; D not certain. Germline CDR1 MNHEY, CDR2 SMNVEV (reference sequence). This CDR3 is built from 15 residues. V lost 1 base, J lost 1 base, and 10 bases lay in between. The CDR3 DNA sequence: TGTGCCAGCAGTTTATTGTGGTCTCAGAACACTGAAGCTTTCTTT. It is translated as CASSLLWSQNTEAFF.